These 5 T cell receptor beta chains were sequenced from one sample in a study of neurological immune-mediated disorders. One entry per CDR3 protein results from TCRdb running MiXCR on the 5' RACE reads. The sample consists of approximately 38,000 distinct CDR3 sequences, over 2% of them appearing once. Sequencing was carried out using PBMCs. All receptors derive from a man aged 50-60 years with multiple sclerosis.

This clonotype was observed at least ten times. This chain links TRBV7-2 with TRBJ1-2, with 8 bases matching TRBD1. Germline CDR1 reads SGHTA; CDR2 reads FQGNSA. V shed 2 bases, J shed 8 bases, and the junction held 10 bases outside the gene matches. The CDR3 loop spans 15 amino acids. CDR3 residues: CASSLSPGQEAGYTF. In DNA, the CDR3 is TGTGCCAGCAGCTTATCCCCGGGACAGGAAGCCGGCTACACCTTC.

This clonotype was counted many times. The V gene is TRBV20-1, the J gene TRBJ2-7, with D maybe TRBD2 (5 bases). Germline assignment: CDR1 DFQATT and CDR2 SNEGSKA (reference sequence). This CDR3 contains 15 residues. The V end lost 6 bases, the J end lost 6 bases, and 24 bases lay between the germline ends. The CDR3 loop is CSANPDSRPMSEQYF. In DNA form, the CDR3 reads TGCAGTGCCAACCCGGACTCCCGACCCATGAGCGAGCAGTACTTC.

Notes on this clonotype: A much more abundant neighbour one base away suggests this may be a read error. V and J are TRBV2 and TRBJ1-2; D uncertain. CDR1 and CDR2 (germline): SNHLY, FYNNEI. Trimming took off 0 bases at V and 1 base at J, with 9 bases between the two ends. This CDR3 has 15 amino acids. CDR3 DNA: TGTGCCAGCAGTGAAGCCACCACGCTTAACTATGGCTACACCTTC. Its translation is CASSEATTLNYGYTF.

The table lists this clonotype with many counts. V is TRBV4-3 and J is TRBJ1-1; no clear D gene. Germline V lookup: CDR1 LGHNA, CDR2 YSLEER. The CDR3 spans 14 residues. The V gene lost 4 bases and the J gene lost 3 bases, with 12 bases spanning the gap. DNA for the CDR3: TGCGCCAGCAGCCTTGGCCGGGCACACACTGAAGCTTTCTTT. This gives the protein CASSLGRAHTEAFF.

This clonotype was picked up many times. The rearrangement links TRBV5-1 to TRBJ1-5; unclear D gene. The germline V gene has CDR1 SGHRS and CDR2 YFSETQ. V was trimmed by 4 bases and J by 0 bases, leaving 14 bases between them. This CDR3 has 16 residues. The CDR3 reads CASSPDGSSSNQPQHF. CDR3 sequence (DNA): TGCGCCAGCAGCCCAGACGGGTCCAGTAGCAATCAGCCCCAGCATTTT.